This TCR beta chain is drawn from a study of blood T cell repertoires in COVID-19 (dated by TCRdb to the early 2020s). Broadly, across the study: Collaborator samples came from the United States, Italy and Spain and covered acute and convalescent phases of COVID-19. The prospective study material was composed of cDNA or gDNA derived from T cells, B-cell-depleted T cells, or PBMCs. Subjects who had been exposed to COVID-19, were actively infected with it, or had recovered from it provided the deeply sampled blood TCRbeta repertoires that made up the dataset. The repertoires were released in a freely available public database meant as a resource for research on the immune response to SARS-CoV-2. Samples came from the ongoing ImmuneRACE study (first 160 participants) plus 1,254 subjects from 6 global collaborators. The sample metadata nearly always contained a de-identified subject ID, COVID-19 status, age in years and sex. Where HLA class I and class II types were available, the types were taken from metadata supplied by the sample provider, not from assay-based typing.

The immunoSEQ Assay, a bias-controlled multiplex PCR, was used to amplify TCRbeta CDR3 regions from genomic DNA. From the authors' description of their analysis: The number of nucleated cells in each sample was estimated from the amplification of reference gene primers within the assay. To quantify the absolute abundance of each unique TCRbeta CDR3 rearrangement, sequence reads were collapsed and filtered. For each sample, productive Simpson clonality was calculated by taking the square root of Simpson's diversity index across productive rearrangements. In its TCRdb copy, this immuneACCESS table keeps in-frame sequences only and misses some clones. Where compared with another copy, unresolved V genes explain less than half of these, and the others have no known cause. Clone size and the V and J calls come from that table; the DNA yielded D and trimming. Within this sample are about 160,000 clones, with about 89% of them counted one time only. About 2.6% of the sample is taken by the ten largest.

Study-wide findings and limitations: Clinical and demographic metadata were provided uncurated, with the amount varying by source and participant.

Collaborating institutions collected whole blood in K2EDTA tubes following their own protocols. For TCRbeta analysis, collaborators shipped samples as frozen whole blood, isolated PBMCs, or DNA extracted from either of those sample types. Of note for this clone: Its recognized antigen is unknown. Per-base quality was not reported, and no clone a single base away is much larger than it.

From a lookup of the germline V gene, CDR1 and CDR2 are SGHTA and FQGNSA. The junction shows trimming of 5 bases on V and 5 bases on J, plus 15 bases between the germline ends. Including cysteine and phenylalanine, the CDR3 has 15 amino acids. The entry retains the CDR3 DNA only, 45 bases that are in frame from base 1. Rearrangement joined TRBV7-2 to TRBJ2-2; the D segment could be TRBD2, given 5 matching bases. Sample: peripheral blood. This clonotype was sampled from a man in his sixties with acute or convalescent COVID-19. CDR3 loop: CASSMLTGITGELFF. In nucleotide form, the sequence is TGTGCCAGCAGCATGCTAACGGGAATAACCGGGGAGCTGTTTTTT.